This is a list of T cell receptor beta chains from one sample in a study of blood T cell repertoires in COVID-19. Using immunoSEQ multiplex PCR, the repertoire was profiled, and TCRdb retains in-frame clones only, with some absent. The table shows 100,000 or so clones, with 90% to 95% occurring only once. The sequencing sample was made of peripheral blood. These receptors all stem from a man aged 50-59 years with acute or convalescent COVID-19. The CDR3 runs from the conserved cysteine through the conserved F or W. Fields, in order: J gene, D gene, V gene, clone size, CDR3 protein, CDR3 DNA. A D gene is named only where the DNA matches it firmly. Where a row states a size, it is once, few, many or the class of an expanded clone; other rows omit it.

>TRBJ1-5|.|TRBV21-1|.
CASPERQKIRHF
TGTGCCAGCCCCGAGAGGCAAAAAATCCGGCATTTT
>TRBJ2-1|TRBD2|TRBV6-5|.
CASSRGGEQFF
TGTGCCAGCAGTCGGGGGGGTGAGCAGTTCTTC
>TRBJ2-1|TRBD2|TRBV6-5|.
CASSPRLAGGREQFF
TGTGCCAGCAGTCCGAGACTAGCGGGGGGGCGTGAGCAGTTCTTC
>TRBJ1-4|TRBD1|TRBV5-5|.
CASSRNRGRGEKLFF
TGTGCCAGCAGCAGAAACAGGGGGCGGGGTGAAAAACTGTTTTTT
>TRBJ2-7|TRBD2|TRBV4-1|.
CASSPGRGGTYEQYF
TGCGCCAGCAGCCCCGGGAGGGGGGGCACCTACGAGCAGTACTTC
>TRBJ1-1|.|TRBV5-4|once
CASGQQDSEAFF
TGTGCCAGCGGACAGCAAGACAGTGAAGCTTTCTTT
>TRBJ1-4|.|TRBV5-1|.
CASSPDTDQEKLFF
TGCGCCAGCAGCCCAGACACCGATCAGGAAAAACTGTTTTTT
>TRBJ1-3|.|TRBV7-8|.
CASSPPGGPYSGNTIYF
TGTGCCAGCAGCCCCCCGGGAGGCCCCTACTCTGGAAACACCATATATTTT
>TRBJ1-1|.|TRBV12-3/TRBV12-4|.
CASRTPEGTEAFF
TGTGCCAGCAGGACCCCAGAGGGAACTGAAGCTTTCTTT
>TRBJ1-6|.|TRBV10-3|.
CAISGKTANSPLHF
TGTGCCATCAGTGGGAAGACAGCCAATTCACCCCTCCACTTT
>TRBJ2-1|TRBD2|TRBV10-3|.
CAISDPGLVYNEQFF
TGTGCCATCAGTGACCCAGGACTAGTTTACAATGAGCAGTTCTTC
>TRBJ2-3|.|TRBV19|.
CASSIGGRIDTQYF
TGTGCCAGTAGTATTGGAGGTAGGATAGATACGCAGTATTTT
>TRBJ1-5|TRBD1|TRBV25-1|.
CASSEAQGGGNQPQHF
TGTGCCAGCAGTGAAGCCCAGGGGGGTGGGAATCAGCCCCAGCATTTT
>TRBJ1-4|.|TRBV11-3|.
CASSPRMGALFF
TGTGCCAGCAGCCCACGGATGGGGGCACTGTTTTTT
>TRBJ2-7|TRBD1|TRBV7-9|.
CASRSLPGQGNEQYF
TGTGCCAGCAGGTCGCTCCCCGGACAGGGGAACGAGCAGTACTTC
>TRBJ1-2|TRBD1|TRBV13|.
CASSLPTGQGAGYTF
TGTGCCAGCAGCTTACCCACGGGACAGGGGGCTGGCTACACCTTC